The clone carrying this TCR beta chain was counted between two and nine times. The antigen is not known. The sample is drawn from a study of blood T cells in healthy people across ages. Points from the study as a whole: Long-lived and aged donors differed, with more naive CD4+ cells and higher diversity in the long-lived.

Extractions gave at least 5.5 micrograms of total RNA per sample. This CDR3 is built from 14 residues. J was trimmed by 6 bases and V by 2 bases; bases with no gene match: 4. CDR1 and CDR2 from the germline V gene are MGHRA and YSYEKL. A sample-barcoded 5' primer and a J-beta primer mix were used in a second PCR of roughly 6 to 11 cycles. Every cDNA molecule carried a tag from a template-switch adaptor bearing 12 random nucleotides. MiXCR was run by TCRdb on the 5' RACE reads, yielding one entry per CDR3 protein. The data show about 640,000 distinct CDR3 sequences, about 30% seen once. Sample: blood. The sequence came from a woman of 80 years or more in good health. The V gene is TRBV4-1, the J gene TRBJ1-5; 7 bases map to TRBD1. The CDR3 DNA is TGCGCCAGCAGCCAACGACAGGGTGGTCAGCCCCAGCATTTT. Its protein is CASSQRQGGQPQHF.